This T cell receptor beta chain was retrieved from a study of molecular identifiers for immune sequencing clone quantification. CDR3 length: 16 amino acids. Germline CDR1 is LGHDT and CDR2 is YNNKEL (reference sequence). The J segment lost 3 bases and the V segment lost 4 bases, leaving 7 bases of the junction unmatched. TCRdb re-derived calls from the PCR reads in MiXCR, one entry per CDR3 protein. The repertoire includes about 640,000 distinct CDR3 sequences, about 20% of them detected once, and 0.75% to 0.95% sits in the top ten. Many counts were recorded for this clonotype. The genes are TRBV3-1 and TRBJ2-2; TRBD1 matches 8 bases. The receptor was isolated from a human donor in good health. Some libraries in this study had Jurkat cell RNA spiked in. The sample taken for sequencing was naive CD8+ T cells from blood, with Jurkat cell RNA spiked in. Subset given: FACS-sorted CD8+CD4-CCR7+CD45RA+ naive T cells. In DNA, the CDR3 is TGTGCCAGCAGCCTCGGGACAGGCGTCTACACCGGGGAGCTGTTTTTT. Translating it yields CASSLGTGVYTGELFF.